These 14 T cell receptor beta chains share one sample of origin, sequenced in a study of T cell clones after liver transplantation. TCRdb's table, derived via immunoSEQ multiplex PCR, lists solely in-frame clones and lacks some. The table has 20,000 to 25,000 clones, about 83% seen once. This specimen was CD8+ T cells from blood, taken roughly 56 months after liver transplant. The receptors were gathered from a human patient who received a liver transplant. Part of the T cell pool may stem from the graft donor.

For the CDR3, the DNA is TGTGCCAGCAGCGTTGAGGGGACAGAAAGCAATGAGCAGTTCTTC. As protein: CASSVEGTESNEQFF. This chain links TRBV9 with TRBJ2-1; 7 bases are a match to TRBD1. CDR1 is SGDLS and CDR2 is YYNGEE in the germline V gene. The CDR3 spans 15 residues. The trim removed 2 bases at V and 6 bases at J, leaving 8 bases unmatched. Together with reference TRBV9 and TRBJ2-1, the CDR3 gives the full variable domain: DSGVTQTPKHLITATGQRVTLRCSPRSGDLSVYWYQQSLDQGLQFLIQYYNGEERAKGNILERFSAQQFPDLHSELNLSSLELGDSALYFCASSVEGTESNEQFFGPGTRLTVL.

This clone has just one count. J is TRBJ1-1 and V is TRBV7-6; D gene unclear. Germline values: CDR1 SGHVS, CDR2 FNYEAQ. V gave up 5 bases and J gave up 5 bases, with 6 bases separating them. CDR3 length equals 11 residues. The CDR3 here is CASSRGTEAFF. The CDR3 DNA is TGTGCCAGCAGCAGAGGTACTGAAGCTTTCTTT.

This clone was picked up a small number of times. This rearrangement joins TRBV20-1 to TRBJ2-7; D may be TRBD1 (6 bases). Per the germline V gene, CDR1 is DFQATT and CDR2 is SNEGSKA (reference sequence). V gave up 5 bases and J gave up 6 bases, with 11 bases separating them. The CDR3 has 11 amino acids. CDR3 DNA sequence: TGCAGTGCTCAGACAGGACCCGAGCAGTACTTC. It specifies CSAQTGPEQYF.

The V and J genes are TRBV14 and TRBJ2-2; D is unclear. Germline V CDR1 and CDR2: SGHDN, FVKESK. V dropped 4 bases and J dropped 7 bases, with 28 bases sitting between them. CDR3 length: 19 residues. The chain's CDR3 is CASSPRFETGPNSGGELFF. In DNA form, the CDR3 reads TGTGCCAGCAGCCCAAGGTTCGAAACCGGGCCTAACTCTGGCGGGGAGCTGTTTTTT.

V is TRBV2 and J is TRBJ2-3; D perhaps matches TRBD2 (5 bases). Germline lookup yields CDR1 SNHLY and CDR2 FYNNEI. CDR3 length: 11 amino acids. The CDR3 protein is CVTRAPDTQYF. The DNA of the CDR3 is TGTGTCACGAGGGCCCCCGATACGCAGTATTTT.

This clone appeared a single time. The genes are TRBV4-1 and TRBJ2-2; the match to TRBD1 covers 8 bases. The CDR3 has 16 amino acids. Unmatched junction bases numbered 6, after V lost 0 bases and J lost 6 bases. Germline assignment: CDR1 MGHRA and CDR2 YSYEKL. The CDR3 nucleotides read TGCGCCAGCAGCCAAGATCTCAGGGGGCGACCCGGGGAGCTGTTTTTT. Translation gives CASSQDLRGRPGELFF.

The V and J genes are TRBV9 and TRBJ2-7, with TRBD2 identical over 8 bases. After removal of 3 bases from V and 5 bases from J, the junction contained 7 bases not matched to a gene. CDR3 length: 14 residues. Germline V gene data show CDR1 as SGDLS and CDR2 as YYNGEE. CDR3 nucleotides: TGTGCCAGCAGCGGTAGCGGGGTAGTCCACGAGCAGTACTTC. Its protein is CASSGSGVVHEQYF.

CDR3 residues: CASSPDYPNEQFF. The CDR3 DNA is TGTGCCAGCAGCCCCGACTATCCCAATGAGCAGTTCTTC. The rearrangement uses TRBV11-2 and TRBJ2-1; possibly TRBD2 for D (5 bases). The germline V gene encodes CDR1 SGHAT and CDR2 FQNNGV. Trimming shortened V by 5 bases and J by 6 bases, and 11 bases separated the two germline ends. CDR3 length: 13 amino acids.

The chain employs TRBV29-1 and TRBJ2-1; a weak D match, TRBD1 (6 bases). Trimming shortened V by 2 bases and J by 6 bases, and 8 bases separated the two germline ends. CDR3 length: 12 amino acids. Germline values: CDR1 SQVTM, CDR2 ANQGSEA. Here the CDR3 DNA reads TGCAGCGTTGAACTAGGGGGCAATGAGCAGTTCTTC. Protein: CSVELGGNEQFF.

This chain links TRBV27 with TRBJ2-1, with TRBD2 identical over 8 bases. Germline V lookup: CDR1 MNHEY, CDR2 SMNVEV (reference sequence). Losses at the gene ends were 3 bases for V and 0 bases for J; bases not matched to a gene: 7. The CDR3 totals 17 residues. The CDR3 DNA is TGTGCCAGCAGTTTGGGCGGGGGGTCCAGCTCCTACAATGAGCAGTTCTTC. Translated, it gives CASSLGGGSSSYNEQFF.

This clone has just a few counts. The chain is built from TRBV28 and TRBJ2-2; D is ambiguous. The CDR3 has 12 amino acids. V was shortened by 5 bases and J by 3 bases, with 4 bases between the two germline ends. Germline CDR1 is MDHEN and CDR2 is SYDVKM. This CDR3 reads CASSDDTGELFF. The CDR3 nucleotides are TGTGCCAGCAGTGACGACACCGGGGAGCTGTTTTTT.

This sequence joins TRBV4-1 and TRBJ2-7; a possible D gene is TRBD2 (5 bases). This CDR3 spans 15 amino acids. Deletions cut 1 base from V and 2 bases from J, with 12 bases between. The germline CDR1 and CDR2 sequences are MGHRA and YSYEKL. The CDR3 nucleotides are TGCGCCAGCAGCCAAGTTTCAAGCGGTACCTACGAGCAGTACTTC. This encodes CASSQVSSGTYEQYF.

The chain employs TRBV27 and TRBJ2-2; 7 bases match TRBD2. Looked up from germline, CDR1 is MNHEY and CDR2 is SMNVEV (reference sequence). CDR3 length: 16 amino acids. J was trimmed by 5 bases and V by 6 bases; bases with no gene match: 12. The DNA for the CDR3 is TGTGCCAGCAGCCTTCAAGCGGGGCTTTTGACCGGGGAGCTGTTTTTT. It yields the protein CASSLQAGLLTGELFF.

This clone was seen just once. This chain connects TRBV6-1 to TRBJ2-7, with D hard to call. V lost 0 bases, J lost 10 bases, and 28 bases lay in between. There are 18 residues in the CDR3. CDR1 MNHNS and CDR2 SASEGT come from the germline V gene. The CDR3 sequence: CASSEAYLAERAFSSQYF. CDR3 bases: TGTGCCAGCAGTGAAGCGTACCTGGCAGAACGAGCTTTCAGTTCCCAGTACTTC.